A selection of T cell receptor beta chains follows, all from one sample in a study of cytomegalovirus exposure and HLA in healthy donors. Assay used: immunoSEQ multiplex PCR; TCRdb lists only in-frame clones, some missing. The table includes 70,000 or so clones, 94% detected once. The sequencing sample was made of PBMCs. The receptors shown here come from a woman between 18 and 29 years old in good health and CMV-seropositive. Both conserved end residues are part of each CDR3. The D gene is left open where the match is weak. The size field is filled for only some rows; it gives once, few, many or a size class.

>TRBD1|TRBV29-1|NA|TRBJ1-1
TGCAGCGTTGGGGACAGGGGAAAGAACACTGAAGCTTTCTTT
CSVGDRGKNTEAFF
>NA|TRBV4-3|NA|TRBJ2-1
TGCGCCAGCAGCCAGGAAATGGACTTGCGCTACAATGAGCAGTTCTTC
CASSQEMDLRYNEQFF
>NA|TRBV5-1|NA|TRBJ2-3
TGCGCCAGCAGATATGGGGTCGGGGTAAGCACAGATACGCAGTATTTT
CASRYGVGVSTDTQYF
>NA|TRBV6-1|NA|TRBJ2-4
TGTGCCAGCAGTGAATGGGCTCCACTTGGAGCCAAAAACATTCAGTACTTC
CASSEWAPLGAKNIQYF
>NA|TRBV18|NA|TRBJ1-3
TGTGCCAGCTCACAGGGACGGGGAGGAGACACCATATATTTT
CASSQGRGGDTIYF
>NA|TRBV30|once|TRBJ1-4
TGTGCCTGGAGTTTCCGGGGGAGCGAAAAACTGTTTTTT
CAWSFRGSEKLFF
>NA|TRBV10-1|NA|TRBJ2-3
TGCGCCACTACGGACGGGGTCACAGATACGCAGTATTTT
CATTDGVTDTQYF
>NA|TRBV4-1|NA|TRBJ1-3
TGCGCCAGCAGCCAGGGAAGAGGGGGACCGGGAAACACCATATATTTT
CASSQGRGGPGNTIYF
>TRBD1|TRBV5-1|once|TRBJ2-7
TGCGCCAGCAGCCCACTCCTTACAGGGGTTGATAACGAGCAGTACTTC
CASSPLLTGVDNEQYF
>TRBD1|TRBV6-1|NA|TRBJ1-1
TGTGCCAGCAGTGGGACAGGGGCGAAAAACACTGAAGCTTTCTTT
CASSGTGAKNTEAFF
>TRBD1|TRBV6-4|NA|TRBJ2-7
TGTGCCAGCAGTAACCGGGACAGGGTTTACGAGCAGTACTTC
CASSNRDRVYEQYF
>NA|TRBV15|NA|TRBJ2-1
TGTGCCACCAGCAGAGATCTCTCCGGCGGATACAATGAGCAGTTCTTC
CATSRDLSGGYNEQFF
>NA|TRBV30|NA|TRBJ2-3
TGTGCCTGGAGTAACGGTGATACGCAGTATTTT
CAWSNGDTQYF
>TRBD2|TRBV2|NA|TRBJ2-1
TGTGCCAGCAGTGAAGTAAGACTAGCAGTTTACAATGAGCAGTTCTTC
CASSEVRLAVYNEQFF
>NA|TRBV6-1|NA|TRBJ1-1
TGTGCCAGCAAGCCTGGCGAGGGTGGGAACACTGAAGCTTTCTTT
CASKPGEGGNTEAFF
>TRBD2|TRBV30|NA|TRBJ2-5
TGTGCCTGGAGTATAGGCGGGAGAGAGACCCAGTACTTC
CAWSIGGRETQYF
>NA|TRBV30|NA|TRBJ2-7
TGTGCCTGGAGTTCGGGGGACCGCGTCTACCCTGGGGAGCAGTACTTC
CAWSSGDRVYPGEQYF
>TRBD2|TRBV6-4|NA|TRBJ2-2
TGTGCCAGCAGTGACGGCGTCGGCGGGAGGGCCCACACCGGGGAGCTGTTTTTT
CASSDGVGGRAHTGELFF
>NA|TRBV30|once|TRBJ1-2
TGTGCCCGGTCGCGGGCAGTAGACTATGGCTACACCTTC
CARSRAVDYGYTF
>NA|TRBV7-9|NA|TRBJ1-2
TGTGCCAGCAGCTTAAACCCCAGGGTTGGCTACACCTTC
CASSLNPRVGYTF
>NA|TRBV30|NA|TRBJ2-7
TGTGCCTGGAGTGTAGGGGTGGGGGCGAAGGAGCAGTACTTC
CAWSVGVGAKEQYF
>TRBD1|TRBV15|NA|TRBJ2-7
TGTGCCACCAGCAGAGATTTAGGGACAGGGGCAGGGTACGAGCAGTACTTC
CATSRDLGTGAGYEQYF
>NA|TRBV4-3|NA|TRBJ2-7
TGCGCCAGCAGCCAAGATAGGGGAGGCTCCTACGAGCAGTACTTC
CASSQDRGGSYEQYF
>TRBD1|TRBV7-9|NA|TRBJ1-2
TGTGCCAGCAGCTCGCCCCGGACAGGCTTCAACTATGGCTACACCTTC
CASSSPRTGFNYGYTF
>TRBD1|TRBV2|NA|TRBJ2-7
TGTGCCAGCAGTGGGGGACAGCCAAGCTACGAGCAGTACTTC
CASSGGQPSYEQYF
>NA|TRBV7-9|NA|TRBJ1-4
TGTGCCAGCAGCTCCGATATCGTCTCAGGACTAAGGGCTGAAAAACTGTTTTTT
CASSSDIVSGLRAEKLFF
>TRBD2|TRBV13|NA|TRBJ2-7
TGTGCCAGCAGCTTAGGCGGACTAGCGGGAGACGAGCAGTACTTC
CASSLGGLAGDEQYF
>TRBD2|TRBV19|NA|TRBJ2-1
TGTGCCAGTAGTATCTTCGCGGGAGGGCACAATGAGCAGTTCTTC
CASSIFAGGHNEQFF
>NA|TRBV2|NA|TRBJ2-7
TGTGCCAGCCGAAAGGAGAAAGGCCCAACCTACGAGCAGTACTTC
CASRKEKGPTYEQYF
>TRBD1|TRBV20-1|NA|TRBJ1-4
TGCAGTATGGGACAGAATGAAAAACTGTTTTTT
CSMGQNEKLFF
>NA|TRBV19|NA|TRBJ1-2
TGTGCCAGTAGTACAGATCCTGCAGGGTCCGGCTACACCTTC
CASSTDPAGSGYTF
>NA|TRBV27|NA|TRBJ2-1
TGTGCCAGCAGTTTCGGGGGGCAATACTACAATGAGCAGTTCTTC
CASSFGGQYYNEQFF
>NA|TRBV30|NA|TRBJ1-1
TGTGCCTGGAGTGTAAACCTCGGACAGCTGAACACTGAAGCTTTCTTT
CAWSVNLGQLNTEAFF
>TRBD1|TRBV27|NA|TRBJ2-5
TGTGCCAGCAGCCTAGGGACAGGTCAAGAGACCCAGTACTTC
CASSLGTGQETQYF
>NA|TRBV14|NA|TRBJ1-1
TGTGCCAGCAGCGAACACAGCATGAACACTGAAGCTTTCTTT
CASSEHSMNTEAFF
>TRBD1|TRBV30|NA|TRBJ2-5
TGTGCCGGGGGCAGGGGGCCTGCGGGCGAGACCCAGTACTTC
CAGGRGPAGETQYF
>TRBD2|TRBV10-1|NA|TRBJ2-3
TGCGCCAGCAGTCCGGGACTAGCGGGGGCTGCAGATACGCAGTATTTT
CASSPGLAGAADTQYF
>TRBD1|TRBV30|NA|TRBJ1-1
TGTGCCTGGGGTACAGGGGCTGGGACTGAAGCTTTCTTT
CAWGTGAGTEAFF
>NA|TRBV5-4|NA|TRBJ2-7
TGTGCCATGAGTCTACAGGTTTCGGTCTACGAGCAGTACTTC
CAMSLQVSVYEQYF
>NA|TRBV10-3|once|TRBJ1-5
TGTGCCATCAGTGACGGGTTCCGGGGGAGCGGGGATCAGCCCCAGCATTTT
CAISDGFRGSGDQPQHF
>NA|TRBV6-4|NA|TRBJ2-1
TGTGCCAGCAGCGTTCTCGGGGAAGGGTACAATGAGCAGTTCTTC
CASSVLGEGYNEQFF
>NA|TRBV9|NA|TRBJ2-5
TGTGCCAGCAGCGATAACCTCCGGGAAGAGACCCAGTACTTC
CASSDNLREETQYF
>TRBD1|TRBV2|NA|TRBJ2-5
TGTGCCAGCGCAAGGGACAGGGATTGGGGGGAGACCCAGTACTTC
CASARDRDWGETQYF
>NA|TRBV13|NA|TRBJ1-6
TGTGCCAGCAGCCCCCAGGGTAATAATTCACCCCTCCACTTT
CASSPQGNNSPLHF
>TRBD1|TRBV19|NA|TRBJ2-5
TGTGCCAGTGACGGCGGGACAGGGACCTCCCAGTACTTC
CASDGGTGTSQYF
>TRBD2|TRBV29-1|NA|TRBJ2-1
TGCAGCGTTAAGACTAGCGGGGAATATGAGCAGTTCTTC
CSVKTSGEYEQFF